Listed here are 21 T cell receptor beta chains from one sample, sequenced in a study of T cell repertoires in cytomegalovirus infection. TCRdb re-called the reads through MiXCR, storing one row per CDR3 protein. In the table there are more than 400,000 distinct CDR3 sequences, about a quarter of which are singletons. The specimen was PBMCs. These receptor sequences come from a human donor in good health (CMV status not recorded). Some clones in this sample may be carry-over from other donors' samples.

This clonotype was seen only a few times. The chain carries TRBV29-1 and TRBJ1-1; perhaps TRBD1 as D (5 bases). Germline V gene data show CDR1 as SQVTM and CDR2 as ANQGSEA. The CDR3 spans 13 residues. V gave up 3 bases and J gave up 7 bases, with 15 bases separating them. The CDR3 loop is CSVETAGRGEAFF. CDR3 in DNA: TGCAGCGTTGAGACAGCCGGTAGGGGTGAAGCTTTCTTT.

This chain joins TRBV6-2 or TRBV6-3 and TRBJ2-3; D not certain. The length of the CDR3 is 14 residues. The V and J ends lost 1 base and 5 bases respectively, with 10 bases between them. The germline CDR1 and CDR2 sequences are MNHEY and SVGEGT. Here the CDR3 reads CASSYWELLDTQYF. CDR3 sequence (DNA): TGTGCCAGCAGTTACTGGGAACTATTAGATACGCAGTATTTT.

This chain uses TRBV7-2 with TRBJ2-5; 8 bases map to TRBD2. J lost 2 bases, V lost 5 bases, and 10 bases had no gene match. The CDR3 covers 16 residues. The germline gives CDR1 SGHTA, CDR2 FQGNSA. DNA of the CDR3: TGTGCCAGCAGCCCCCGAGTAGCGGGGTCTCAAGAGACCCAGTACTTC. Protein sequence: CASSPRVAGSQETQYF.

The chain carries TRBV7-8 and TRBJ2-3; the D is unclear. The V gene's germline CDR1 is SGHVS and CDR2 FQNEAQ. The CDR3 length is 14 residues. Trimming took 1 base from V and 0 from J, leaving 5 bases between them. The CDR3 DNA sequence: TGTGCCAGCAGCTTAGAGGAAAGCACAGATACGCAGTATTTT. Residues: CASSLEESTDTQYF. Variable domain in full (rest from reference TRBV7-8 and TRBJ2-3): GAGVSQSPRYKVAKRGQDVALRCDPISGHVSLFWYQQALGQGPEFLTYFQNEAQLDKSGLPSDRFFAERPEGSVSTLKIQRTQQEDSAVYLCASSLEESTDTQYFGPGTRLTVL.

This clonotype occurred many times. The genes are TRBV6-2 or TRBV6-3 and TRBJ2-5; D perhaps matches TRBD2 (7 bases). Germline V gene data show CDR1 as MNHEY and CDR2 as SVGEGT. Trimming stripped 6 bases from V and 4 bases from J, with 24 bases between. The CDR3 consists of 17 residues. The CDR3 spells CASSRGVNRDTGETQYF. The DNA of the CDR3 is TGTGCCAGCAGCCGGGGGGTGAACCGGGACACTGGAGAGACCCAGTACTTC.

The chain uses TRBV6-2 or TRBV6-3 and TRBJ2-2; weak D call: TRBD2 (6 bases). Trimming removed 6 bases from V and 5 bases from J, with 19 bases in between. The CDR3 extends over 16 amino acids. Germline CDR1 is MNHEY and CDR2 is SVGEGT. The CDR3 protein is CASSSSLTRMTGELFF. CDR3 in DNA: TGTGCCAGCAGCTCTAGCTTGACTAGAATGACCGGGGAGCTGTTTTTT.

The sample holds a few counts of this clonotype. V gene TRBV19 combines with J gene TRBJ2-2, with a tentative D call TRBD2 (5 bases). Germline V gene lookup returns CDR1 LNHDA and CDR2 SQIVND (reference sequence). This CDR3 spans 14 amino acids. Trimming removed 10 bases from V and 1 base from J, with 13 bases in between. The CDR3, as DNA: TGTGCCACCGGGGTCCGGGAGAACACCGGGGAGCTGTTTTTT. This encodes CATGVRENTGELFF.

The chain has TRBV12-3 or TRBV12-4 and TRBJ1-1; D is ambiguous. There are 11 residues in the CDR3. Trimming pared 3 bases from V and 10 bases from J, leaving 9 bases between. This CDR3 reads CASSLDFGAFF. As DNA, the CDR3 is TGTGCCAGCAGTTTGGATTTTGGAGCTTTCTTT.

There are a few counts of this clonotype. V is TRBV7-8 and J is TRBJ2-5; 7 nucleotides align to TRBD2. The germline V gene encodes CDR1 SGHVS and CDR2 FQNEAQ. V was clipped by 3 bases and J by 4 bases; unmatched bases: 11. The CDR3 spans 16 residues. In DNA form, the CDR3 reads TGTGCCAGCAGCTTGATGACTGGCGGGAGAGGAGAGACCCAGTACTTC. Encoded protein: CASSLMTGGRGETQYF.

This clonotype was detected only a few times. This chain connects TRBV6-2 or TRBV6-3 to TRBJ2-4; 7 bases are a match to TRBD1. Trimming at V came to 5 bases and at J to 5 bases, leaving 6 bases not matched to a gene. CDR1 is MNHEY, CDR2 SVGEGT, per germline. CDR3 size: 14 residues. The chain's CDR3 is CASSQRQGENIQYF. The CDR3 bases are TGTGCCAGCAGTCAACGACAGGGCGAAAACATTCAGTACTTC.

This clonotype has just a few counts. This chain connects TRBV7-9 to TRBJ2-7; 9 positions match TRBD2. V lost 7 bases, J lost 4 bases, and 5 bases stayed unmatched. CDR3 length: 13 residues. Germline V gene sequence: CDR1 SEHNR, CDR2 FQNEAQ (reference sequence). This chain's CDR3 is CASKGSGSYEQYV. Written as DNA, the CDR3 is TGTGCCAGCAAAGGTAGCGGGAGTTACGAGCAGTACGTC.

This clonotype was detected only a few times. The rearrangement uses TRBV24-1 and TRBJ1-5, with 10 positions matching TRBD1. J lost 0 bases, V lost 4 bases, and 17 bases had no gene match. The CDR3 totals 21 residues. The V gene's germline CDR1 is KGHDR and CDR2 SFDVKD. CDR3 DNA sequence: TGTGCCACCAGTGACTTTGGCGGGTCGGGACAGGGGCTTTATAGCAATCAGCCCCAGCATTTT. Its translation: CATSDFGGSGQGLYSNQPQHF.

The V call is TRBV28, the J call TRBJ2-5; possible D gene TRBD2, 6 bases. Germline loops: CDR1 MDHEN, CDR2 SYDVKM. CDR3 length: 14 residues. V lost 3 bases and J lost 2, with 10 bases in between. The CDR3 region has the DNA TGTGCCAGCAGTTTGCTAGCGCCGCAAGAGACCCAGTACTTC. Amino acids: CASSLLAPQETQYF.

The rearrangement joins TRBV30 to TRBJ1-1; D perhaps matches TRBD1 (5 bases). Per the germline V gene, CDR1 is GTSNPN and CDR2 is SVGIG (reference sequence). The V end lost 4 bases, the J end lost 1 base, and 19 bases lay between the germline ends. This CDR3 comprises 16 residues. The chain's CDR3 is CAWKDKMGRTNTEAFF. For the CDR3, the DNA is TGTGCCTGGAAAGACAAAATGGGACGGACGAACACTGAAGCTTTCTTT.

This clonotype was recorded once. This chain uses TRBV11-2 with TRBJ1-5, with a tentative D call TRBD1 (6 bases). CDR3 length: 15 amino acids. Germline CDR1 and CDR2: SGHAT and FQNNGV. V was shortened by 6 bases and J by 4 bases, with 16 bases between the two germline ends. In DNA form, the CDR3 reads TGTGCCAGCAGTTTCCAAGAACAGGGAAATCAGCCCCAGCATTTT. The encoded protein is CASSFQEQGNQPQHF.

In this sample, this clonotype turned up a few times. The chain couples TRBV19 to TRBJ1-1; no clear D gene. V was cut by 5 bases and J by 0 bases, with 10 bases left in between. Germline V lookup: CDR1 LNHDA, CDR2 SQIVND (reference sequence). The CDR3 is made up of 14 amino acids. The CDR3 sequence is CASSRFTLNTEAFF. The CDR3 DNA follows: TGTGCCAGTAGTCGCTTTACCCTGAACACTGAAGCTTTCTTT. The full variable domain, rest sourced from reference TRBV19 and TRBJ1-1, is DGGITQSPKYLFRKEGQNVTLSCEQNLNHDAMYWYRQDPGQGLRLIYYSQIVNDFQKGDIAEGYSVSREKKESFPLTVTSAQKNPTAFYLCASSRFTLNTEAFFGQGTRLTVV.

This chain joins TRBV29-1 and TRBJ2-5, with D hard to call. Deletions cut 3 bases from V and 2 bases from J, with 4 bases between. The CDR3 has 11 residues. Germline V gives CDR1 SQVTM, CDR2 ANQGSEA. CDR3 amino acids: CSVDQQETQYF. The CDR3 nucleotides are TGCAGCGTTGACCAGCAAGAGACCCAGTACTTC.

The chain has TRBV7-9 and TRBJ1-1, with D unresolved. V was pared by 1 base and J by 3 bases, with 9 bases between. Germline values: CDR1 SEHNR, CDR2 FQNEAQ (reference sequence). The CDR3 sequence is 14 residues long. CDR3 nucleotide sequence: TGTGCCAGCAGCTTAGGGTTTGGGGACACTGAAGCTTTCTTT. Its protein is CASSLGFGDTEAFF.

This rearrangement joins TRBV3-1 to TRBJ1-1; D uncertain. Germline CDR1 LGHDT, CDR2 YNNKEL (reference sequence). The CDR3 is made up of 13 amino acids. V was shortened by 1 base and J by 7 bases, with 10 bases between the two germline ends. The CDR3 nucleotides are TGTGCCAGCAGCCAAGGAGCCCAGTTTGAAGCTTTCTTT. Amino acids: CASSQGAQFEAFF.

This chain connects TRBV20-1 to TRBJ2-3; 13 nucleotides agree with TRBD2. The junction had 6 bases not matched to a gene; V was cut back by 2 bases and J by 1 base. CDR3 size: 17 residues. CDR1 is DFQATT, CDR2 SNEGSKA, per germline (reference sequence). The CDR3: CSARLIGLAGGTDTQYF. The CDR3 region has the DNA TGCAGTGCTAGACTCATCGGACTAGCGGGAGGCACAGATACGCAGTATTTT.

This clonotype was found many times. The rearrangement links TRBV19 to TRBJ1-2, with 9 bases lining up with TRBD1. J gave up 4 bases and V 7 bases, and 10 bases lay outside the gene matches. The CDR3 runs 15 residues. The germline CDR1 and CDR2 sequences are LNHDA and SQIVND (reference sequence). The CDR3, as DNA: TGTGCCAGTACTGATTCCGGGACAGGGCGCTATGGCTACACCTTC. This codes for CASTDSGTGRYGYTF.